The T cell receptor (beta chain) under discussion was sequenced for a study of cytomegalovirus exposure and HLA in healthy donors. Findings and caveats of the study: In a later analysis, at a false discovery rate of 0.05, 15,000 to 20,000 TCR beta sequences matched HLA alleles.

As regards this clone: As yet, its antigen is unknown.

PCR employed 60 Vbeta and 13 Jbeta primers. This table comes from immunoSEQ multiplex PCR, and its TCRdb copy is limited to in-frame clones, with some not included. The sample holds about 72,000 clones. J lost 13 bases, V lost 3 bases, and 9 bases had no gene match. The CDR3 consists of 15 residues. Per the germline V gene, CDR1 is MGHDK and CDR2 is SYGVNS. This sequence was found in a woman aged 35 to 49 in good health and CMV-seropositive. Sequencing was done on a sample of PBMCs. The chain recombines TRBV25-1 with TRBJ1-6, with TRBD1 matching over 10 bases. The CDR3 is CASSDVRDRGLPLHF. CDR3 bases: TGTGCCAGCAGTGACGTGCGGGACAGGGGCCTCCCCCTCCACTTT.